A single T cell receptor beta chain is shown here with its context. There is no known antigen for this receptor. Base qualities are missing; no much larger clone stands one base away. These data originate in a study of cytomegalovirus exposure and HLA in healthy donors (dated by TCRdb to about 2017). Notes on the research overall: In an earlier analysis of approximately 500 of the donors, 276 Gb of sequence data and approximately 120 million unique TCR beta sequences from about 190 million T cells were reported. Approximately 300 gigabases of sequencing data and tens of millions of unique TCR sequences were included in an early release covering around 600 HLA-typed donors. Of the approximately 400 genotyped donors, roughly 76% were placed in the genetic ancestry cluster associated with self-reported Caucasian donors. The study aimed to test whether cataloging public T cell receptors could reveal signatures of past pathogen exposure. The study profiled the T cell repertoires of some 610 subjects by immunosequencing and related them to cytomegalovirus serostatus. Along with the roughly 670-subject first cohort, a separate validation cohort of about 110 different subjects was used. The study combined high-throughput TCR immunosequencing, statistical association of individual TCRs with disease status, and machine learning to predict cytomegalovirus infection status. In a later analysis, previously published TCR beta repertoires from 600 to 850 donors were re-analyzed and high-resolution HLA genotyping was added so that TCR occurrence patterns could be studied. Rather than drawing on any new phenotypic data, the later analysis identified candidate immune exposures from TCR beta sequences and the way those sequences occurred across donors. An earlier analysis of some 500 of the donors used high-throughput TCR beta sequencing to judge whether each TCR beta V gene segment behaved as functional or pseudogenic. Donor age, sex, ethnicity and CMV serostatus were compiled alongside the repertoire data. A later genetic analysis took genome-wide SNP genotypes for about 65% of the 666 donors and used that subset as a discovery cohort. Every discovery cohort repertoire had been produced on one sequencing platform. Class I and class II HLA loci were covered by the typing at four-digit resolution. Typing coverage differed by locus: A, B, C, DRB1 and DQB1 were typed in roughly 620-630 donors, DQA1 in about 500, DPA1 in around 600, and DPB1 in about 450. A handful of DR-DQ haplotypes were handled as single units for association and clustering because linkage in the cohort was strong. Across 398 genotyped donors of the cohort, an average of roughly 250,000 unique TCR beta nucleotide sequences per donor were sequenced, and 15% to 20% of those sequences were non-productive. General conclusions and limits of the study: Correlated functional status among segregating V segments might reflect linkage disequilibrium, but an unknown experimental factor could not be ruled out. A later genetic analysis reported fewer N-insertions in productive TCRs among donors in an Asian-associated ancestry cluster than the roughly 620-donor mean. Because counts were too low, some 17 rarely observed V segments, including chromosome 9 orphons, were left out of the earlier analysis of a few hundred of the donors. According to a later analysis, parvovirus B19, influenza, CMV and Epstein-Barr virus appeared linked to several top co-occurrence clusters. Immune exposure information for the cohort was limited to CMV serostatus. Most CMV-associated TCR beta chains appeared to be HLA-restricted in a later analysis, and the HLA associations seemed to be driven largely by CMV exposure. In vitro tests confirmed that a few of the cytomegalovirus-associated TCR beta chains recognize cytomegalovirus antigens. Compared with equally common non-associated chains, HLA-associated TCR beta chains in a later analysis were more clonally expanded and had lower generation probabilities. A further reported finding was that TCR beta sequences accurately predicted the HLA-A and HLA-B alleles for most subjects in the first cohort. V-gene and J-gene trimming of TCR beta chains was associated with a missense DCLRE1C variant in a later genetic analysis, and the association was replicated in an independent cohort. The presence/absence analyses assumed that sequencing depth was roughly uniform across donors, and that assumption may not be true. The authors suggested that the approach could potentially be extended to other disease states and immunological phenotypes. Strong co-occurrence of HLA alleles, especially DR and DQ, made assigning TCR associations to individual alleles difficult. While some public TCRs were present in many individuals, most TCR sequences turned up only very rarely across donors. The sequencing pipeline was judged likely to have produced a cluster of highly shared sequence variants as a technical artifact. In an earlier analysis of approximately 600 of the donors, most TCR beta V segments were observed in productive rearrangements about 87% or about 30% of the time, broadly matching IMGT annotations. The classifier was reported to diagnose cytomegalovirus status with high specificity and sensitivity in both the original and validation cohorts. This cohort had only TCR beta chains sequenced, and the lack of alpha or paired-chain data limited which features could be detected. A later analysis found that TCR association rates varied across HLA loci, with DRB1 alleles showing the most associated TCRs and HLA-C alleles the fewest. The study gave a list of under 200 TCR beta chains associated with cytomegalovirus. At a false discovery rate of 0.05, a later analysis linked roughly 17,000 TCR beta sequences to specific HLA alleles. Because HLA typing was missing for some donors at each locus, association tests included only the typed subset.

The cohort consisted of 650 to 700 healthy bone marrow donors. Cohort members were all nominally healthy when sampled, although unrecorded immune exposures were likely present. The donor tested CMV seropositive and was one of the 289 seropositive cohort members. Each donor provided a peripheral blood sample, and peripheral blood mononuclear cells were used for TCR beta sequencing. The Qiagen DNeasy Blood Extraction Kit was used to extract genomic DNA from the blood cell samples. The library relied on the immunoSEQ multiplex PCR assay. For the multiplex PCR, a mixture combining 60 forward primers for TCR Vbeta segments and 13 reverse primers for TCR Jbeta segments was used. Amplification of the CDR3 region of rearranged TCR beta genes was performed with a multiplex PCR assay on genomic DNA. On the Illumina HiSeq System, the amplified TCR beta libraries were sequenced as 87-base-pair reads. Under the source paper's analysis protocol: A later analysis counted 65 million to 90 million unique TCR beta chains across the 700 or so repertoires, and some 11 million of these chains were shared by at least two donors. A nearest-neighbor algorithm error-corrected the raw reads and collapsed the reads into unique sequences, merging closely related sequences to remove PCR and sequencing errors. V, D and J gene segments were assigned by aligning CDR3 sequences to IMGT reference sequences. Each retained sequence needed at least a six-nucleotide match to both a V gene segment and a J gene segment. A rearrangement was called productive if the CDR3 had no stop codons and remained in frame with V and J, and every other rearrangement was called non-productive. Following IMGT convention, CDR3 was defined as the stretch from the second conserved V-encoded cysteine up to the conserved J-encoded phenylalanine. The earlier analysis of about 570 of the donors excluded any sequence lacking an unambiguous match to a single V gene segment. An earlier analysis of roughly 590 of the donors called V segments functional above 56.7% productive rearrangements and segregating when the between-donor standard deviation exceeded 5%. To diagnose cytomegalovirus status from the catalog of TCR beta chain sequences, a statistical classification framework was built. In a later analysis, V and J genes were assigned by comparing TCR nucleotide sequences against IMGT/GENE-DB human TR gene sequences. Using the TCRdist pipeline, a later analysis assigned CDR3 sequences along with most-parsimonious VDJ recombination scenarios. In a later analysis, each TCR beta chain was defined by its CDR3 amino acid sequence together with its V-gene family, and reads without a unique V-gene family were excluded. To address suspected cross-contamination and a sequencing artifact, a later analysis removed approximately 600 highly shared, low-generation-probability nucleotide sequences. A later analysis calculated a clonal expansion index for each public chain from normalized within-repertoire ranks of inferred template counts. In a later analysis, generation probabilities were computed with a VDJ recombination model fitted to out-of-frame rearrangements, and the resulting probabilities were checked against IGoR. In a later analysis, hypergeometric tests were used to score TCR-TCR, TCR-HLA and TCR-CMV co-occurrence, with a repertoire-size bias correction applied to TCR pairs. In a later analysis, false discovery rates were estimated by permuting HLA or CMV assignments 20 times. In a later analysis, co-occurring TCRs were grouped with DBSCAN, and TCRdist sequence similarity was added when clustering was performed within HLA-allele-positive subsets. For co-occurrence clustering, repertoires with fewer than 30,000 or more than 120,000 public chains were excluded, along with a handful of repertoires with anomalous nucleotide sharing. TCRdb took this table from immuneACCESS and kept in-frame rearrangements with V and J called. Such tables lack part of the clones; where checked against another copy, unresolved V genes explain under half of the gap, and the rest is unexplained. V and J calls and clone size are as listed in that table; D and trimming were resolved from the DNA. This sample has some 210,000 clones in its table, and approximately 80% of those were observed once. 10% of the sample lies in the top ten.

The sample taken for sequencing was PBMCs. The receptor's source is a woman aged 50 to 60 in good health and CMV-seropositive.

The nucleotides are TGCAGTGCTCAGGGGACAGATACGCAGTATTTT. Translation gives CSAQGTDTQYF. The chain couples TRBV20-1 to TRBJ2-3; matching of 6 bases hints at TRBD1 as the D gene. Inclusive of the bounding cysteine and phenylalanine, the CDR3 is 11 residues long. Here the CDR3 DNA is all that survives: 33 bases in frame from base 1. Trimming at the junction amounts to 5 bases on V and 3 bases on J, and the germline ends lie 6 bases apart. Taken from the germline V gene (reference sequence), the CDR1 and CDR2 loops are DFQATT and SNEGSKA.